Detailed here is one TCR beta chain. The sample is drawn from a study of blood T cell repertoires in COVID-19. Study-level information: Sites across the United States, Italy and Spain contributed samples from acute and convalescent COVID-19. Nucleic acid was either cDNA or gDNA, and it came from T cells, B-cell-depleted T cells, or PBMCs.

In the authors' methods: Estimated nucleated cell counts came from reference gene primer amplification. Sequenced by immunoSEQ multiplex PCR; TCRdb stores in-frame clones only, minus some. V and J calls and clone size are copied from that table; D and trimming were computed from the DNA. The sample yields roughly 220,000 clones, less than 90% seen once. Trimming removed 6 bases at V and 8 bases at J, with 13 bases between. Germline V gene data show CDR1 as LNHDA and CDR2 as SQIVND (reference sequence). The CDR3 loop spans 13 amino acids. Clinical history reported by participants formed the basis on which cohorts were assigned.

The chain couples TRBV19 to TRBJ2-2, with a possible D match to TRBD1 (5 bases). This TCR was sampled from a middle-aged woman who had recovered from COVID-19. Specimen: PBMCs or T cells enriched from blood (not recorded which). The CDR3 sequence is CASSPQGAGELFF. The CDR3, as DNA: TGTGCCAGTAGCCCTCAAGGGGCGGGGGAGCTGTTTTTT. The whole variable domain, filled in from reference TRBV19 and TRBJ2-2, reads DGGITQSPKYLFRKEGQNVTLSCEQNLNHDAMYWYRQDPGQGLRLIYYSQIVNDFQKGDIAEGYSVSREKKESFPLTVTSAQKNPTAFYLCASSPQGAGELFFGEGSRLTVL.